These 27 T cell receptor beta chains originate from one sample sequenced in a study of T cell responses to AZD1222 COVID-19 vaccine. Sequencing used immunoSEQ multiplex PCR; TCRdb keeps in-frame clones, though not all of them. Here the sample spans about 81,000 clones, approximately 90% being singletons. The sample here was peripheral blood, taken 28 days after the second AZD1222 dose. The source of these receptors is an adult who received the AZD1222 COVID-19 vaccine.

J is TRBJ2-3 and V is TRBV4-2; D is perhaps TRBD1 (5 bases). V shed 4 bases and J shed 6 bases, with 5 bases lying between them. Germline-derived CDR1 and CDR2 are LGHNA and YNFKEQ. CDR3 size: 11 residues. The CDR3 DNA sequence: TGTGCCAGCAGCCGACAGGATACGCAGTATTTT. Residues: CASSRQDTQYF.

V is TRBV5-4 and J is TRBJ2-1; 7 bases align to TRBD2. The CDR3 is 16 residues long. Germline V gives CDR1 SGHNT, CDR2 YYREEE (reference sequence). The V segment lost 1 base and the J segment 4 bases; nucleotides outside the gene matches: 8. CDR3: CASSLKRTSGYNEQFF. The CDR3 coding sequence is TGTGCCAGCAGCTTGAAACGGACTAGTGGTTACAATGAGCAGTTCTTC.

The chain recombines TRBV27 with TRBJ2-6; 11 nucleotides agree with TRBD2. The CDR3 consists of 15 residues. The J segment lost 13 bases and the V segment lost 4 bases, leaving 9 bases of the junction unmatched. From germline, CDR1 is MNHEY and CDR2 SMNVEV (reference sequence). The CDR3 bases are TGTGCCAGCAGTTGGCTAGCGGGAGGCTCCATTGTCCTGACTTTC. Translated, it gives CASSWLAGGSIVLTF.

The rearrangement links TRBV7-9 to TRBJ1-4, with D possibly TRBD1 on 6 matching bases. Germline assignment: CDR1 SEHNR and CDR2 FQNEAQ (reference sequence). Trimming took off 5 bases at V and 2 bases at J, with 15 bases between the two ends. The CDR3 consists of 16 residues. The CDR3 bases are TGTGCCAGCAGCCACCTGGGAGGGGGGACTAATGAAAAACTGTTTTTT. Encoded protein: CASSHLGGGTNEKLFF.

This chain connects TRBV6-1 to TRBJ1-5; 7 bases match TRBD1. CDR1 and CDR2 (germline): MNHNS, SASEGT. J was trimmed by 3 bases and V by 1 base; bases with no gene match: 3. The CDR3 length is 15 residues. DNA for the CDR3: TGTGCCAGCAGTGAAGAAGGGGGCCCCAATCAGCCCCAGCATTTT. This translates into CASSEEGGPNQPQHF.

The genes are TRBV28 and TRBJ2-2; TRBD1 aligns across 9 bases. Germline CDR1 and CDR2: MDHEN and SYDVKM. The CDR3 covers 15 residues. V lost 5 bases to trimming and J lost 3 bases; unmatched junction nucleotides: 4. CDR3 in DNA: TGTGCCAGCAGTCTTTGGACAGGGGACACCGGGGAGCTGTTTTTT. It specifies CASSLWTGDTGELFF.

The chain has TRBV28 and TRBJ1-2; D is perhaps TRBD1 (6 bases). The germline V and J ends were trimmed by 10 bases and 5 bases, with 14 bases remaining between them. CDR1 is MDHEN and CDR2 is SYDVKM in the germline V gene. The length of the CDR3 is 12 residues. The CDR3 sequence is CAIARGVYGYTF. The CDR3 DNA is TGTGCCATCGCTAGGGGGGTGTATGGCTACACCTTC.

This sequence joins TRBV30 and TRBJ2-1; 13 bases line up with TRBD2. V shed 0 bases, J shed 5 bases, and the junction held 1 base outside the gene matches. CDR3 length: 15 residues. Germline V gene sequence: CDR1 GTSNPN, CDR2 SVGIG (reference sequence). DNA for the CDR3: TGTGCCTGGAGTGTGGGGACTAGCGGGAACAATGAGCAGTTCTTC. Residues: CAWSVGTSGNNEQFF.

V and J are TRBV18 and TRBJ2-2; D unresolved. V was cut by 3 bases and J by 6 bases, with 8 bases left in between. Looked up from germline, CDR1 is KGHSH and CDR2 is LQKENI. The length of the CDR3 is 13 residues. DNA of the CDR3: TGTGCCAGCTCACCTTCAGTAGCCGGGGAGCTGTTTTTT. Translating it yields CASSPSVAGELFF. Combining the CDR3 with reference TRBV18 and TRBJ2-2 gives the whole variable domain NAGVMQNPRHLVRRRGQEARLRCSPMKGHSHVYWYRQLPEEGLKFMVYLQKENIIDESGMPKERFSAEFPKEGPSILRIQQVVRGDSAAYFCASSPSVAGELFFGEGSRLTVL.

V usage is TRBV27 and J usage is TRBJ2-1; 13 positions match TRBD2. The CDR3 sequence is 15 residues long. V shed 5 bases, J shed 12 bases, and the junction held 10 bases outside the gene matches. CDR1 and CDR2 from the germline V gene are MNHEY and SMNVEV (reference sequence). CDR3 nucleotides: TGTGCCAGCAGTATCCTCGGACTAGCGGGAGTCGGGCAGTTCTTC. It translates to CASSILGLAGVGQFF.

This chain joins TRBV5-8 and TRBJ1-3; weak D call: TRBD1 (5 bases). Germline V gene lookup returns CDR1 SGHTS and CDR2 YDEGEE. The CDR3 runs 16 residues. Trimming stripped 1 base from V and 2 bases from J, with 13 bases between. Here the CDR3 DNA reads TGTGCCAGCAGCTTGTCCTTCAGGGCAACTGGAAACACCATATATTTT. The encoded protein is CASSLSFRATGNTIYF.

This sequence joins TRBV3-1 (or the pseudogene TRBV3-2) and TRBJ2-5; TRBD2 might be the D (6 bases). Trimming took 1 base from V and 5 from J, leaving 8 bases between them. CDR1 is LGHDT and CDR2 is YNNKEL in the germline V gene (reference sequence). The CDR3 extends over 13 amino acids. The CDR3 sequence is CASSQGREETQYF. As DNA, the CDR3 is TGTGCCAGCAGCCAAGGTCGGGAGGAGACCCAGTACTTC.

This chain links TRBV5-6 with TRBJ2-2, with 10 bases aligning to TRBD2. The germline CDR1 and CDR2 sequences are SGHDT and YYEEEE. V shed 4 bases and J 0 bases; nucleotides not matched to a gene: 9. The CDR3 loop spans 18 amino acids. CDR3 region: CASSALGLAATNTGELFF. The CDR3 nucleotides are TGTGCCAGCAGCGCGCTCGGACTAGCGGCGACGAACACCGGGGAGCTGTTTTTT.

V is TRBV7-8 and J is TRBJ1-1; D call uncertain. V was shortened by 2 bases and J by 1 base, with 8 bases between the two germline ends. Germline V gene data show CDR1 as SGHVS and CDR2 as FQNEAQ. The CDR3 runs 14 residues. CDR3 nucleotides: TGTGCCAGCAGCTTATGGCCAGAGAACACTGAAGCTTTCTTT. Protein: CASSLWPENTEAFF.

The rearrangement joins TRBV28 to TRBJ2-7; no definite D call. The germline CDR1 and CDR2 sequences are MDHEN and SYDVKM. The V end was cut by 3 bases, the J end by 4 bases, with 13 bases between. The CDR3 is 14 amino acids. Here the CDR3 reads CASSFDGLRYEQYF. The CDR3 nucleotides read TGTGCCAGCAGTTTTGATGGTCTGAGGTACGAGCAGTACTTC.

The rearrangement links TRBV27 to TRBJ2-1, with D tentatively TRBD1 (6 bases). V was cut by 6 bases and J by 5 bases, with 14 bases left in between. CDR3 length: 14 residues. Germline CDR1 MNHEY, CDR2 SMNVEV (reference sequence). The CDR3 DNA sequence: TGTGCCAGCAGCCCCCGGACAGAGGACAATGAGCAGTTCTTC. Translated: CASSPRTEDNEQFF.

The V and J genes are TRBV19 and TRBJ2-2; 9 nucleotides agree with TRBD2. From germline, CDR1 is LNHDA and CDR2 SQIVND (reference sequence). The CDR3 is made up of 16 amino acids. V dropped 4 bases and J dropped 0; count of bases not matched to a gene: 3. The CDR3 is CASSKIAGANTGELFF. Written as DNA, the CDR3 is TGTGCCAGTAGTAAAATAGCGGGGGCGAACACCGGGGAGCTGTTTTTT.

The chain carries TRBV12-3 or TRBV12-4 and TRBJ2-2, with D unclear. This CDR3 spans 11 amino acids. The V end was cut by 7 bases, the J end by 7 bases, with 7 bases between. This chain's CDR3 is CASTVGGELFF. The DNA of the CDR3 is TGTGCCAGCACCGTCGGCGGGGAGCTGTTTTTT.

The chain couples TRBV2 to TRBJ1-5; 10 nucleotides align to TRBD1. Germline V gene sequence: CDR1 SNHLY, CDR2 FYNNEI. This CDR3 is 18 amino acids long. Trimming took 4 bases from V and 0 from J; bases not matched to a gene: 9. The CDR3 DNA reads TGTGCCAGCAGTGTGGCCCCGGGACAGGGGTATAGCAATCAGCCCCAGCATTTT. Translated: CASSVAPGQGYSNQPQHF.

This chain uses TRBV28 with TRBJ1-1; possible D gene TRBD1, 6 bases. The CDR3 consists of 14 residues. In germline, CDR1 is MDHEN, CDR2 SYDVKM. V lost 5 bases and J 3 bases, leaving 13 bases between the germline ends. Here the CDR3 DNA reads TGTGCCAGCAGTCCGGGACACCTGTACACTGAAGCTTTCTTT. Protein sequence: CASSPGHLYTEAFF.

The CDR3 loop reads CASSVAGGNEKLFF. CDR3 DNA: TGTGCCAGCAGCGTAGCTGGGGGTAACGAAAAACTGTTTTTT. The rearrangement joins TRBV9 to TRBJ1-4, with D maybe TRBD1 (5 bases). This CDR3 comprises 14 residues. CDR1 is SGDLS and CDR2 is YYNGEE in the germline V gene. V was pared by 0 bases and J by 8 bases, with 11 bases between.

The DNA for the CDR3 is TGTGCCAGCAGTGAAGCGATGGGCTCTGGAAACACCATATATTTT. The encoded protein is CASSEAMGSGNTIYF. V usage is TRBV6-1 and J usage is TRBJ1-3; D not certain. The germline CDR1 and CDR2 sequences are MNHNS and SASEGT. Trimming pared 0 bases from V and 0 bases from J, leaving 6 bases between. The CDR3 has 15 amino acids.

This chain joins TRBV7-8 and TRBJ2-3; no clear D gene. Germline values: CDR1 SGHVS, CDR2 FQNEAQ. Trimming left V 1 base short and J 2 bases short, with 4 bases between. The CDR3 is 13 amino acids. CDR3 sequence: CASSLGVTDTQYF. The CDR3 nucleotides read TGTGCCAGCAGCTTAGGAGTCACAGATACGCAGTATTTT.

The DNA for the CDR3 is TGTGCCAGTAGTATGTTTAGCGGGAGTTACGAGCAGTACTTC. Translated, it gives CASSMFSGSYEQYF. V gene TRBV19 combines with J gene TRBJ2-7; 9 bases map to TRBD2. Germline V lookup: CDR1 LNHDA, CDR2 SQIVND (reference sequence). Trimming took 3 bases from V and 4 from J; bases not matched to a gene: 4. The CDR3 has 14 residues.

The DNA for the CDR3 is TGTGCCAGCAGCCGCCACGGTCTCTCTGGAAACACCATATATTTT. It translates to CASSRHGLSGNTIYF. The V gene is TRBV28, the J gene TRBJ1-3; unclear D gene. Germline V gene sequence: CDR1 MDHEN, CDR2 SYDVKM. The CDR3 is 15 residues long. The germline V and J ends were trimmed by 6 bases and 0 bases, with 12 bases remaining between them. Filled out from reference TRBV28 and TRBJ1-3, the complete variable domain reads DVKVTQSSRYLVKRTGEKVFLECVQDMDHENMFWYRQDPGLGLRLIYFSYDVKMKEKGDIPEGYSVSREKKERFSLILESASTNQTSMYLCASSRHGLSGNTIYFGEGSWLTVV.

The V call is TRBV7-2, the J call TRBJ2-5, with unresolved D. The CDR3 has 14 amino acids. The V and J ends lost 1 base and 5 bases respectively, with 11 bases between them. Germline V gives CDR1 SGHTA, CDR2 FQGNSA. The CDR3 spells CASSLESRLETQYF. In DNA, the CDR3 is TGTGCCAGCAGCTTAGAGTCTAGATTGGAGACCCAGTACTTC.

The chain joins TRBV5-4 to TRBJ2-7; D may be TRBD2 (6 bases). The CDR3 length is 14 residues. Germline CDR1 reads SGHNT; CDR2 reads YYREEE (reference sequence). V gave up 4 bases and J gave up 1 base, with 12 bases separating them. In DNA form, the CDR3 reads TGTGCCAGCAGCGACGGGACTCCTTCCTACGAGCAGTACTTC. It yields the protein CASSDGTPSYEQYF. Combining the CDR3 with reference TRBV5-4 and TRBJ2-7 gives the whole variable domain ETGVTQSPTHLIKTRGQQVTLRCSSQSGHNTVSWYQQALGQGPQFIFQYYREEENGRGNFPPRFSGLQFPNYSSELNVNALELDDSALYLCASSDGTPSYEQYFGPGTRLTVT.